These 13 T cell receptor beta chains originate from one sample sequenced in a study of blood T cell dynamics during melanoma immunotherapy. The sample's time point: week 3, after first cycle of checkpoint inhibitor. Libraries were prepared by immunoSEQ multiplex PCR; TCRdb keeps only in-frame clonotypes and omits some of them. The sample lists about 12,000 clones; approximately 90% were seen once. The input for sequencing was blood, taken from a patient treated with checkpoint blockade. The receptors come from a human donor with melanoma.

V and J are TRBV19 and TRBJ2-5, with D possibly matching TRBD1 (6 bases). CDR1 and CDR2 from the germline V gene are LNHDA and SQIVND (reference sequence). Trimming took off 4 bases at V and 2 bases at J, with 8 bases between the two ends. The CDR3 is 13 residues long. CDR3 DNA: TGTGCCAGTAGTAGGGGGCCTCAAGAGACCCAGTACTTC. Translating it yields CASSRGPQETQYF.

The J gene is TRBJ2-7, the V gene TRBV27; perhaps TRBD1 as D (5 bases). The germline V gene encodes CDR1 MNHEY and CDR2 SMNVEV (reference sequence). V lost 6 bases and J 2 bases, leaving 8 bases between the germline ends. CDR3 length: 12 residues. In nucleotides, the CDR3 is TGTGCCAGCAGGGACATAGCCTACGAGCAGTACTTC. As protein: CASRDIAYEQYF.

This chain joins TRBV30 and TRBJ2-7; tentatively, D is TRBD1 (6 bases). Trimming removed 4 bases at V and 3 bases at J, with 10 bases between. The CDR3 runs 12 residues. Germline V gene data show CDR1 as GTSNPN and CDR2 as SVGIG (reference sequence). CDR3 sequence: CAWNRDNYEQYF. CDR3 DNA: TGTGCCTGGAACCGGGACAACTACGAGCAGTACTTC.

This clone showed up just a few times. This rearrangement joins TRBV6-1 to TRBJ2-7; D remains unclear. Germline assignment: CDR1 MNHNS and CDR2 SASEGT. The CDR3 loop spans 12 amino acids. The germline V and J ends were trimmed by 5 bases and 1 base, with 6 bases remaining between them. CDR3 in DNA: TGTGCCAGCAGTCCTAGGTCCTACGAGCAGTACTTC. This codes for CASSPRSYEQYF.

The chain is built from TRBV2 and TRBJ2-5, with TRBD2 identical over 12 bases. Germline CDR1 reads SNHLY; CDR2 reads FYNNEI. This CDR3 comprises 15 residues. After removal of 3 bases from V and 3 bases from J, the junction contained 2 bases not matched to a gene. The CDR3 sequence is CASSDGLAGKETQYF. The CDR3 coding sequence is TGTGCCAGCAGTGACGGACTAGCGGGAAAAGAGACCCAGTACTTC.

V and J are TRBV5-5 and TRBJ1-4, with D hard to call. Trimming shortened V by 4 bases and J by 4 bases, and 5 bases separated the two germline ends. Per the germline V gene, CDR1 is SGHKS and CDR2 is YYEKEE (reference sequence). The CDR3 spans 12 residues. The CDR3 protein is CASSRVNEKLFF. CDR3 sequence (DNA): TGTGCCAGCAGCCGGGTTAATGAAAAACTGTTTTTT.

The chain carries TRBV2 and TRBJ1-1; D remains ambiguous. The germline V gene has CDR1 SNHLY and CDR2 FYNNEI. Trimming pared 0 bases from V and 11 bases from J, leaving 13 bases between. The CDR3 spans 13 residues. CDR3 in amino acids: CASSEARSPRAFF. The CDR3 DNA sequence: TGTGCCAGCAGTGAAGCGCGGTCCCCTCGGGCTTTCTTT.

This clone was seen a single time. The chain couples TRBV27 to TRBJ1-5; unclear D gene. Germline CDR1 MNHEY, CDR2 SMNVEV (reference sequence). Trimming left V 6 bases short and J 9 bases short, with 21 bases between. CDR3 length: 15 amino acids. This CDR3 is CASSPSEGLKGPQHF. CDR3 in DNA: TGTGCCAGCAGCCCCTCTGAGGGCCTGAAAGGGCCCCAGCATTTT.

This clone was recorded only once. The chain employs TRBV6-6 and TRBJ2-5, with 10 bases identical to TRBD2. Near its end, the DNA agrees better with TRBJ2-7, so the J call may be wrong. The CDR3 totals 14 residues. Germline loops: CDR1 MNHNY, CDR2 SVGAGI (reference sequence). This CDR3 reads CASSWASGGYEQYF. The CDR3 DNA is TGTGCCAGCAGTTGGGCTAGCGGGGGATACGAGCAGTACTTC.

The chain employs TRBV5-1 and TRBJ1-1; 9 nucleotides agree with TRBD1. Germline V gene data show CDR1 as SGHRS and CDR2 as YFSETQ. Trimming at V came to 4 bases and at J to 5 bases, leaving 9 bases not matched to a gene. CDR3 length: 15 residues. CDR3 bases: TGCGCCAGCAGCCTCCTGGACAGGGGAGGGACTGAAGCTTTCTTT. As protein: CASSLLDRGGTEAFF.

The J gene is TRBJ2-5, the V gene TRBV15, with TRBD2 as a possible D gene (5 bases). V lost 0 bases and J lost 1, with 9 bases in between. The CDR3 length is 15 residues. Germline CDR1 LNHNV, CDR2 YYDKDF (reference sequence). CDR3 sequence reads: CATSRDSGIQETQYF. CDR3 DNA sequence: TGTGCCACCAGCAGAGATTCGGGGATCCAAGAGACCCAGTACTTC.

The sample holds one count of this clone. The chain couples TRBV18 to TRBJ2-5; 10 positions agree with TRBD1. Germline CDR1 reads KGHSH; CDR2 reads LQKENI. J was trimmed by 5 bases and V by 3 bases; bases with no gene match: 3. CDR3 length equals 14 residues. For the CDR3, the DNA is TGTGCCAGCTCACCGGGACAGGGGAGGGAGACCCAGTACTTC. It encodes CASSPGQGRETQYF.

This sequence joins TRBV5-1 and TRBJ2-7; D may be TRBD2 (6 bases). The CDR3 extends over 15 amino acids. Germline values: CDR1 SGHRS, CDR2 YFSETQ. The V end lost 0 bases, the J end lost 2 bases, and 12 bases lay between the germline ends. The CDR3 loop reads CASSLVLGGTYEQYF. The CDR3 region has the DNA TGCGCCAGCAGCTTGGTTTTGGGAGGAACCTACGAGCAGTACTTC.